This T cell receptor beta chain was documented in a study of naive and memory T cell subsets. Both TRBC1 and TRBC2 were covered by a beta constant-region primer of two equimolar oligonucleotides. TCRdb ran MiXCR on the UMI-ligation and nested PCR reads and lists one entry per CDR3 protein. The sample holds around 90,000 distinct CDR3 sequences, roughly 7% seen once. Findings and limits, study-wide: Diversity fell and Gini index rose from naive through CM, EM, EMRA. Over 85% of naive TCR sequences appeared only once, unlike memory subsets.

CMV status came from CD4+ T cell IFNgamma after overnight CMV lysate stimulation of fresh PBMCs. CD4 T cells were positively selected, then CD8 T cells from the CD4-negative fraction. With 7 bases clipped from V and 5 bases from J, the junction kept 6 bases outside the gene matches. Germline CDR1 is SQVTM and CDR2 is ANQGSEA. CDR3 length: 12 residues. This clonotype was detected a few times. What it binds is unknown. The specimen was central memory CD4+ T cells from blood. The chain uses TRBV29-1 and TRBJ2-5, with TRBD1 identical over 8 bases. The source of this sequence is a human donor in good health. The DNA of the CDR3 is TGCAGCGCGGACAGGGTTAAGGAGACCCAGTACTTC. Translating gives CSADRVKETQYF.